This T cell receptor (beta chain) was sequenced during a study of CD8 T cells in ankylosing spondylitis. Findings of the study overall: Reportedly, significant enrichment of disease-linked clones occurred in matched ankylosing spondylitis synovial fluid. One TCR beta motif, made up of eight highly homologous variants, appeared characteristic of ankylosing spondylitis blood. Both synovial fluid and blood in reactive arthritis had previously been reported to carry some motif variants. Disease-linked clones bore a CD8+ phenotype and were relatively rare in peripheral blood.

Between the trimmed V and J ends, which lost 0 bases and 2 bases, there was a span of 10 bases. This CDR3 comprises 15 residues. Germline V lookup: CDR1 SGHTA, CDR2 FQGTGA. Quantitative 5'-RACE with molecular barcodes was used to make the TCR beta libraries. A single record per CDR3 protein comes from TCRdb applying MiXCR to the 5' RACE reads. The profile covers approximately 400,000 distinct CDR3 sequences, with about a sixth appearing a single time and just over 1% taken by the ten largest. This clonotype was observed a few times. The antigen remains undetermined. The TCR comes from a male donor with ankylosing spondylitis. This chain uses TRBV7-3 with TRBJ1-1; unclear D gene. Sequencing input: blood, either unsorted or a sorted T cell fraction (not recorded which). As DNA, the CDR3 is TGTGCCAGCAGCTTAACGTCTACATCCAACACTGAAGCTTTCTTT. Translated, it gives CASSLTSTSNTEAFF.